Listed below are T cell receptor beta chains from one sample, sequenced in a study of T cell changes during pregnancy in multiple sclerosis. Clones were read by immunoSEQ multiplex PCR, and TCRdb kept only the in-frame ones, dropping some. The data show around 30,000 clones, with 80% to 90% seen just once and 8% to 11% held by the top ten. This material consisted of CD8+ T cells from peripheral blood mononuclear cells, taken in the second trimester of pregnancy. Source of these receptors: a female donor with multiple sclerosis, enrolled in a pregnancy study. Each CDR3 is given with its conserved first and last residue. The order of the fields is V gene, J gene, D gene, clone size, CDR3 protein, CDR3 DNA. D genes are given only for firm matches. The size field is filled for only some rows; it gives once, few, many or a size class.

TRBV11-2	TRBJ2-2	TRBD2	.	CASSQGLVRSGELFF	TGTGCCAGCAGCCAGGGACTAGTAAGATCCGGGGAGCTGTTTTTT
TRBV13	TRBJ2-5	.	few	CASSFHSGQETQYF	TGTGCCAGCAGCTTTCACTCAGGACAAGAGACCCAGTACTTC
TRBV6-5	TRBJ2-5	.	few	CASSGDSGETQYF	TGTGCCAGCAGCGGGGACAGCGGGGAGACCCAGTACTTC
TRBV7-9	TRBJ1-1	TRBD1	.	CASSLTPGGRLNTEAFF	TGTGCCAGCAGCTTAACCCCAGGGGGCCGACTGAACACTGAAGCTTTCTTT
TRBV27	TRBJ1-5	.	.	CASSLGGRDQPQHF	TGTGCCAGCAGTTTGGGGGGAAGGGATCAGCCCCAGCATTTT
TRBV2	TRBJ2-7	.	.	CASRVGGEQYF	TGTGCCAGCAGGGTCGGGGGCGAGCAGTACTTC
TRBV9	TRBJ2-7	TRBD1	.	CASSSAGQGGEQYF	TGTGCCAGCAGCTCCGCCGGACAGGGTGGTGAGCAGTACTTC
TRBV14	TRBJ1-1	.	.	CASSLWGREAFF	TGTGCCAGCAGTCTGTGGGGCAGGGAAGCTTTCTTT
TRBV7-9	TRBJ2-1	.	once	CASSLGVEQFF	TGTGCCAGCAGCTTGGGAGTTGAGCAGTTCTTC
TRBV9	TRBJ2-4	TRBD2	.	CASSTSGTSGRDDIQYF	TGTGCCAGCAGCACATCCGGGACTAGCGGGAGAGATGACATTCAGTACTTC
TRBV5-8	TRBJ2-1	TRBD2	.	CASSLPPGTMLPLGQFF	TGTGCCAGCAGCTTGCCCCCCGGGACTATGTTACCCCTAGGGCAGTTCTTC
TRBV6-1	TRBJ2-4	.	once	CASSERGTVLAKNIQYF	TGTGCCAGCAGTGAAAGAGGGACTGTACTAGCCAAAAACATTCAGTACTTC
TRBV7-9	TRBJ1-2	TRBD1	.	CASSFVPGQGAYGYTF	TGTGCCAGCAGCTTCGTCCCGGGACAGGGGGCCTATGGCTACACCTTC
TRBV29-1	TRBJ2-5	.	.	CSVEESGLSETQYF	TGCAGCGTTGAAGAGAGTGGGCTAAGTGAGACCCAGTACTTC
TRBV5-6	TRBJ2-7	.	once	CASSYRGTYEQYF	TGTGCCAGCAGTTACCGCGGAACCTACGAGCAGTACTTC
TRBV13	TRBJ1-1	TRBD1	once	CASRKQGRNTEAFF	TGTGCCAGCAGGAAACAGGGGAGGAACACTGAAGCTTTCTTT
TRBV5-1	TRBJ2-3	.	.	CASSFSGPTDTQYF	TGCGCCAGCAGCTTTAGCGGACCCACAGATACGCAGTATTTT
TRBV28	TRBJ1-2	.	.	CASSFRLTLGNYGYTF	TGTGCCAGCAGTTTCCGGTTAACACTCGGGAACTATGGCTACACCTTC
TRBV4-2	TRBJ2-7	TRBD2	.	CASSQDGGSGDEQYF	TGTGCCAGCAGCCAAGATGGCGGGAGCGGAGACGAGCAGTACTTC
TRBV10-3	TRBJ1-2	TRBD1	.	CAISDPLRDRNYGYTF	TGTGCCATCAGTGACCCCCTCCGGGACAGAAACTATGGCTACACCTTC
TRBV5-4	TRBJ2-1	.	.	CASRARGQSSYNEQFF	TGTGCCAGCAGGGCGCGGGGGCAAAGCTCCTACAATGAGCAGTTCTTC
TRBV4-1	TRBJ2-2	TRBD2	.	CASSTRGGNTGELFF	TGCGCCAGCAGCACGCGGGGGGGGAACACCGGGGAGCTGTTTTTT
TRBV28	TRBJ2-1	.	.	CASSLVTYNEQFF	TGTGCCAGCAGTTTGGTTACTTACAATGAGCAGTTCTTC
TRBV7-3	TRBJ2-5	.	.	CASSLYGGAGETQYF	TGTGCCAGCAGCTTATATGGGGGGGCCGGCGAGACCCAGTACTTC
TRBV2	TRBJ2-5	.	.	CASSEDGGTQYF	TGTGCCAGCAGTGAAGATGGAGGGACCCAGTACTTC
TRBV10-1	TRBJ2-1	.	.	CASSESSGEGNYNEQFF	TGCGCCAGCAGTGAGTCGAGCGGCGAAGGGAACTACAATGAGCAGTTCTTC
TRBV19	TRBJ1-1	.	.	CASTGLGSEAFF	TGTGCCAGTACCGGTCTCGGGTCTGAAGCTTTCTTT
TRBV9	TRBJ1-2	TRBD1	.	CASFDGTGASGYTF	TGTGCCAGCTTCGATGGGACAGGGGCTAGCGGCTACACCTTC
TRBV5-8	TRBJ2-7	.	.	CASTLYESSYEQYF	TGTGCCAGCACCCTCTACGAGAGCTCCTACGAGCAGTACTTC
TRBV5-4	TRBJ2-3	.	.	CAIDEPSTDTQYF	TGTGCCATCGATGAGCCAAGCACAGATACGCAGTATTTT
TRBV5-1	TRBJ2-7	TRBD1	.	CASSGKTGENEQYF	TGCGCCAGCAGCGGGAAGACAGGGGAAAACGAGCAGTACTTC
TRBV6-1	TRBJ2-3	TRBD2	.	CAGVGGSAADTQYF	TGTGCCGGGGTCGGCGGGAGCGCCGCAGATACGCAGTATTTT
TRBV5-1	TRBJ2-5	.	.	CASSLEGRRETQYF	TGCGCCAGCAGCTTGGAGGGCCGGAGGGAGACCCAGTACTTC
TRBV6-5	TRBJ1-1	TRBD1	.	CASSVQGQNTEAFF	TGTGCCAGCAGTGTACAGGGGCAGAACACTGAAGCTTTCTTT
TRBV9	TRBJ2-2	.	.	CASSLRGGGYTGELFF	TGTGCCAGCAGCCTCCGGGGAGGGGGTTACACCGGGGAGCTGTTTTTT
TRBV14	TRBJ2-5	.	.	CASSQPGVRETQYF	TGTGCCAGCAGCCAGCCGGGGGTGAGAGAGACCCAGTACTTC
TRBV25-1	TRBJ1-6	TRBD1	.	CASRVRDSRPLHF	TGTGCCAGCAGAGTTCGGGACAGCCGACCCCTCCACTTT
TRBV10-1	TRBJ2-1	TRBD2	.	CASSVALAGGGNEQFF	TGCGCCAGCAGTGTGGCACTAGCGGGAGGCGGCAATGAGCAGTTCTTC
TRBV13	TRBJ2-3	TRBD2	.	CASSLASSGGPTDTQYF	TGTGCCAGCAGCTTAGCCTCTAGCGGGGGGCCCACAGATACGCAGTATTTT
TRBV29-1	TRBJ2-1	.	.	CSVEDGETGNEQFF	TGCAGCGTTGAAGATGGGGAGACGGGCAATGAGCAGTTCTTC
TRBV7-9	TRBJ2-2	.	.	CASSLGKLYWTGELFF	TGTGCCAGCAGCTTAGGAAAGTTATACTGGACCGGGGAGCTGTTTTTT
TRBV6-5	TRBJ1-4	TRBD1	once	CASSLQGGANEKLFF	TGTGCCAGCAGCTTACAGGGGGGGGCTAATGAAAAACTGTTTTTT
TRBV10-3	TRBJ1-3	TRBD1	.	CAIRTGTSGYSGNTIYF	TGTGCCATCAGGACAGGGACCTCCGGGTACTCTGGAAACACCATATATTTT
TRBV5-1	TRBJ1-1	.	.	CASSLVTQNTEAFF	TGCGCCAGCAGCTTGGTTACTCAGAACACTGAAGCTTTCTTT
TRBV10-2	TRBJ1-4	TRBD1	few	CATSDRGPNEKLFF	TGCGCCACGTCTGACAGGGGACCCAATGAAAAACTGTTTTTT
TRBV11-2	TRBJ2-7	.	.	CASSLDRGSYEQYF	TGTGCCAGCAGCTTAGATCGGGGCTCCTACGAGCAGTACTTC
TRBV7-6	TRBJ2-1	.	.	CASSLSGLEQFF	TGTGCCAGCAGCTTAAGTGGGCTAGAGCAGTTCTTC
TRBV7-9	TRBJ2-2	.	.	CASSRQMTVPTGELFF	TGTGCCAGCAGCCGCCAAATGACAGTCCCAACCGGGGAGCTGTTTTTT
TRBV6-4	TRBJ2-1	.	.	CASSVAVSRDEQFF	TGTGCCAGCAGTGTAGCGGTCAGCCGCGATGAGCAGTTCTTC